This TCR beta chain was recovered during a study of OX40 agonist ivuxolimab in advanced cancers. Study overall: Subjects had a mean age of about 60 years, with a range of roughly 20 to 79; just over 80% were male. Study-wide findings and caveats: The 0.1-3.0 mg/kg partial responders had among the lowest clonal expansion.

The V segment lost 4 bases and the J segment 6 bases; nucleotides outside the gene matches: 6. Germline CDR1 is SGHDN and CDR2 is FVKESK. The CDR3 is made up of 14 amino acids. Data came from immunoSEQ multiplex PCR; TCRdb stores just in-frame clones and leaves some out. The table shows under 75,000 clones, with around 90% occurring only once. For this clone: Its specificity is not known.

The specimen comprised CD4+ or CD8+ T cells sorted from blood, sampled in a trial of the OX40 agonist ivuxolimab. The source is an adult with an advanced solid tumor such as melanoma, head and neck, liver or kidney cancer. The rearrangement uses TRBV14 and TRBJ2-1, with TRBD1 identical over 7 bases. The CDR3 is CASSPRRDSNEQFF. The CDR3 bases are TGTGCCAGCAGCCCACGCCGGGACAGCAATGAGCAGTTCTTC.